Sequencing of this T cell receptor (beta chain) was carried out in a study of blood T cell repertoires in COVID-19. Overall study context: PBMCs, B-cell-depleted T cells, or T cells provided the cDNA or gDNA that made up the material.

The germline V gene has CDR1 KGHSH and CDR2 LQKENI. The CDR3 sequence is 15 residues long. With 0 bases clipped from V and 5 bases from J, the junction kept 6 bases outside the gene matches. Generated by immunoSEQ multiplex PCR, the TCRdb table keeps only in-frame clones and is missing some. The repertoire consists of approximately 160,000 clones, with roughly 84% occurring once and the leading ten covering about 6.8%. This sequence joins TRBV18 and TRBJ2-5, with TRBD1 matching over 7 bases. This TCR derives from a woman in her forties or fifties in a cohort sampled during active or convalescent COVID-19. The sample was peripheral blood. The CDR3 reads CASSPPYRGTETQYF. The CDR3 DNA reads as TGTGCCAGCTCACCACCTTACAGGGGAACGGAGACCCAGTACTTC. Based on the CDR3 plus reference TRBV18 and TRBJ2-5, the full variable domain is NAGVMQNPRHLVRRRGQEARLRCSPMKGHSHVYWYRQLPEEGLKFMVYLQKENIIDESGMPKERFSAEFPKEGPSILRIQQVVRGDSAAYFCASSPPYRGTETQYFGPGTRLLVL.